The 18 T cell receptor beta chains reported below all come from one sample, sequenced in a study of T-cell reconstitution after alpha-beta-depleted transplantation in children. The TCRbeta library incorporated unique molecular identifiers. TCRdb ran MiXCR on the PCR reads and lists one entry per CDR3 protein. The sample lists about 360,000 distinct CDR3 sequences, about 14% seen once, with around 4.5% in the top ten. The input for sequencing was PBMCs, taken from the stem cell graft. These receptors were collected from a human donor who donated a stem cell graft to a child with Fanconi anemia.

The chain combines TRBV5-1 with TRBJ2-1; 7 bases map to TRBD1. J lost 6 bases, V lost 3 bases, and 15 bases had no gene match. Germline CDR1 reads SGHRS; CDR2 reads YFSETQ. This CDR3 comprises 17 residues. CDR3 amino acids: CASSSNPGGRAGNEQFF. CDR3 bases: TGCGCCAGCAGCTCCAACCCAGGGGGTAGGGCCGGCAATGAGCAGTTCTTC. The complete variable domain, with remaining parts taken from reference TRBV5-1 and TRBJ2-1, reads KAGVTQTPRYLIKTRGQQVTLSCSPISGHRSVSWYQQTPGQGLQFLFEYFSETQRNKGNFPGRFSGRQFSNSRSEMNVSTLELGDSALYLCASSSNPGGRAGNEQFFGPGTRLTVL.

The J gene is TRBJ2-1, the V gene TRBV7-8; TRBD2 aligns across 13 bases. The CDR3 sequence is 17 residues long. V was pared by 1 base and J by 8 bases, with 8 bases of the junction left unmatched. Germline V gives CDR1 SGHVS, CDR2 FQNEAQ. Here the CDR3 reads CASSLGLAGGSIYEQFF. Written as DNA, the CDR3 is TGTGCCAGCAGCTTAGGACTAGCGGGGGGTTCGATATATGAGCAGTTCTTC.

Ten or more counts support this clonotype. The gene calls are TRBV28 and TRBJ1-2; D is uncertain. This CDR3 comprises 10 residues. V was trimmed by 4 bases and J by 6 bases, leaving 3 bases between them. Germline V gene sequence: CDR1 MDHEN, CDR2 SYDVKM. The CDR3 coding sequence is TGTGCCAGCAGTTCTAATGGCTACACCTTC. This gives the protein CASSSNGYTF.

This clonotype was observed a handful of times. This chain links TRBV20-1 with TRBJ2-7; 9 bases line up with TRBD2. This CDR3 is built from 13 residues. The germline V gene has CDR1 DFQATT and CDR2 SNEGSKA (reference sequence). V lost 6 bases and J lost 3; bases outside the gene matches: 6. The CDR3 here is CSALGLADYEQYF. CDR3 DNA: TGCAGTGCCCTGGGACTAGCCGACTACGAGCAGTACTTC.

This chain links TRBV11-1 with TRBJ1-1; D unresolved. The CDR3 spans 14 residues. Germline V gene sequence: CDR1 SGHAT, CDR2 FQDESV (reference sequence). Trimming shortened V by 2 bases and J by 1 base, and 8 bases separated the two germline ends. The CDR3 DNA sequence: TGTGCCAGCAGCTTAACACTGACGAACACTGAAGCTTTCTTT. It is translated as CASSLTLTNTEAFF. Complete variable domain (other parts from reference TRBV11-1 and TRBJ1-1): EAEVAQSPRYKITEKSQAVAFWCDPISGHATLYWYRQILGQGPELLVQFQDESVVDDSQLPKDRFSAERLKGVDSTLKIQPAELGDSAMYLCASSLTLTNTEAFFGQGTRLTVV.

This clonotype was observed at least ten times. V and J are TRBV29-1 and TRBJ2-3; D tentatively fits TRBD1 or TRBD2 (5 bases each). Deletions cut 0 bases from V and 0 bases from J, with 13 bases between. Germline loops: CDR1 SQVTM, CDR2 ANQGSEA. This CDR3 spans 16 amino acids. The CDR3 loop reads CSVEDYDGASTDTQYF. CDR3 DNA sequence: TGCAGCGTTGAAGACTACGACGGGGCGAGCACAGATACGCAGTATTTT.

The table lists this clonotype with a few counts. This chain uses TRBV10-3 with TRBJ1-2; no clear D. Germline V lookup: CDR1 ENHRY, CDR2 SYGVKD. CDR3 size: 16 residues. V was clipped by 2 bases and J by 8 bases, with 21 bases between them. The CDR3 DNA sequence: TGTGCCATCAGTGAGGAAGGGCGGGGTAGAATGGAGGGCTACACCTTC. Residues: CAISEEGRGRMEGYTF.

This chain uses TRBV20-1 with TRBJ2-2, with D unresolved. CDR3 size: 13 residues. Trimming shortened V by 1 base and J by 6 bases, and 9 bases separated the two germline ends. The V gene's germline CDR1 is DFQATT and CDR2 SNEGSKA (reference sequence). CDR3 in DNA: TGCAGTGCTAGAGTTTTAACGCCCGGGGAGCTGTTTTTT. Translated: CSARVLTPGELFF.

The chain uses TRBV4-3 and TRBJ1-2; 9 bases match TRBD1. Germline-derived CDR1 and CDR2 are LGHNA and YSLEER. V dropped 4 bases and J dropped 6; count of bases not matched to a gene: 9. The CDR3 extends over 15 amino acids. The CDR3 sequence: CASSPGTGRVNGYTF. The CDR3 nucleotides read TGCGCCAGCAGCCCAGGGACAGGGAGAGTAAATGGCTACACCTTC.

The sample holds many counts of this clonotype. The V and J genes are TRBV2 and TRBJ2-7, with D unclear. The CDR3 totals 12 residues. The germline gives CDR1 SNHLY, CDR2 FYNNEI. Trimming stripped 3 bases from V and 0 bases from J, with 3 bases between. CDR3 protein: CASSESSYEQYF. For the CDR3, the DNA is TGTGCCAGCAGTGAGAGCTCCTACGAGCAGTACTTC.

The V call is TRBV4-3, the J call TRBJ1-6, with TRBD1 as a possible D gene (5 bases). This CDR3 region has 18 residues. Deletions cut 0 bases from V and 7 bases from J, with 19 bases between. Per germline, CDR1 LGHNA and CDR2 YSLEER. The CDR3 here is CASSQDKAGMSENSPLHF. CDR3 coding DNA: TGCGCCAGCAGCCAAGATAAGGCAGGGATGAGTGAGAATTCACCCCTCCACTTT.

This clonotype was seen at least ten times. This sequence joins TRBV11-2 and TRBJ2-2; D is uncertain. This CDR3 region has 13 residues. V gave up 5 bases and J gave up 1 base, with 5 bases separating them. The germline V gene encodes CDR1 SGHAT and CDR2 FQNNGV. In DNA, the CDR3 is TGTGCCAGCAGCCTACAGAACACCGGGGAGCTGTTTTTT. As protein: CASSLQNTGELFF.

This clonotype has a count of ten or more. The rearrangement links TRBV3-1 to TRBJ1-1, with D uncertain. The CDR3 loop spans 14 amino acids. The V and J ends lost 5 bases and 4 bases respectively, with 14 bases between them. Germline loops: CDR1 LGHDT, CDR2 YNNKEL (reference sequence). In DNA form, the CDR3 reads TGTGCCAGCAGCACAGATTTAGCGGGCACTGAAGCTTTCTTT. This sequence encodes CASSTDLAGTEAFF.

V gene TRBV11-2 combines with J gene TRBJ2-3, with D possibly called TRBD1 or TRBD2 (5 bases each). Looked up from germline, CDR1 is SGHAT and CDR2 is FQNNGV. Trimming removed 5 bases at V and 6 bases at J, with 18 bases between. The CDR3 is made up of 15 amino acids. CDR3 nucleotide sequence: TGTGCCAGCAGCGTTGGGTGGGGGAGAGGCGATACGCAGTATTTT. Translated, it gives CASSVGWGRGDTQYF. Full variable domain (outside the CDR3, taken from reference TRBV11-2 and TRBJ2-3): EAGVAQSPRYKIIEKRQSVAFWCNPISGHATLYWYQQILGQGPKLLIQFQNNGVVDDSQLPKDRFSAERLKGVDSTLKIQPAKLEDSAVYLCASSVGWGRGDTQYFGPGTRLTVL.

This clonotype was seen at least ten times. J is TRBJ2-3 and V is TRBV7-6; no definite D call. The V and J ends lost 8 bases and 0 bases respectively, with 15 bases between them. The CDR3 has 15 residues. Germline V gene lookup returns CDR1 SGHVS and CDR2 FNYEAQ. CDR3 nucleotide sequence: TGTGCCAGCGGACGCGCGGCAGCCAGCACAGATACGCAGTATTTT. Residues: CASGRAAASTDTQYF.

CDR3 sequence: CSGQGTANTEAFF. Written as DNA, the CDR3 is TGCAGCGGTCAAGGGACAGCGAACACTGAAGCTTTCTTT. This chain connects TRBV29-1 to TRBJ1-1, with TRBD1 identical over 7 bases. Trimming cost V 7 bases and J 1 base; bases outside gene matches: 6. Germline V lookup: CDR1 SQVTM, CDR2 ANQGSEA. The CDR3 totals 13 residues.

This clonotype was seen only a few times. This sequence joins TRBV9 and TRBJ1-2; D not certain. Germline V gene data show CDR1 as SGDLS and CDR2 as YYNGEE. Trimming cost V 4 bases and J 6 bases, with 19 bases left between them. The CDR3 extends over 15 amino acids. CDR3 in DNA: TGTGCCAGCAGCCCCCGACTTAGTTGGTCTCATGGCTACACCTTC. Its translation: CASSPRLSWSHGYTF.

A few counts support this clonotype. The rearrangement links TRBV9 to TRBJ1-2; TRBD1 might be the D (5 bases). CDR1 SGDLS and CDR2 YYNGEE come from the germline V gene. V lost 0 bases, J lost 4 bases, and 13 bases lay in between. This CDR3 has 15 amino acids. For the CDR3, the DNA is TGTGCCAGCAGCGTAGTAGGTGGGGCAGCCTATGGCTACACCTTC. Amino acids: CASSVVGGAAYGYTF.